These 12 T cell receptor beta chains were sequenced from one sample in a study of blood T cell repertoires in COVID-19. Sequencing was performed with immunoSEQ multiplex PCR; in TCRdb, only in-frame clones are kept and a portion is missing. Of roughly 52,000 clones listed, about 90% were seen once; the top ten hold 8.5%. What was sequenced was peripheral blood. The receptor source for this set is a man aged 55 to 70 with active COVID-19.

The chain employs TRBV7-8 and TRBJ1-2; D remains unclear. The CDR3 sequence is 11 residues long. Trimming took off 6 bases at V and 6 bases at J, with 8 bases between the two ends. Germline-derived CDR1 and CDR2 are SGHVS and FQNEAQ. The CDR3 reads CASRGGDGYTF. As DNA, the CDR3 is TGTGCCAGCAGGGGAGGCGATGGCTACACCTTC.

The V and J genes are TRBV18 and TRBJ2-7, with a weak D call TRBD2 (6 bases). Trimming removed 3 bases at V and 4 bases at J, with 13 bases between. The CDR3 sequence is 14 residues long. Germline V gene sequence: CDR1 KGHSH, CDR2 LQKENI. The chain's CDR3 is CASSPARGSYEQYF. In nucleotides, the CDR3 is TGTGCCAGCTCACCCGCTCGGGGGAGTTACGAGCAGTACTTC.

CDR3 nucleotides: TGTGCCAGCAGCCCGGGACTAGCGGGAGGTGAGCAGTTCTTC. This sequence encodes CASSPGLAGGEQFF. The genes are TRBV7-3 and TRBJ2-1, with 15 bases that match TRBD2. Germline CDR1 reads SGHTA; CDR2 reads FQGTGA. J was trimmed by 9 bases and V by 5 bases; bases with no gene match: 2. The CDR3 extends over 14 amino acids.

This clone was found once. V usage is TRBV19 and J usage is TRBJ2-3; maybe TRBD1 (6 bases). The germline V gene has CDR1 LNHDA and CDR2 SQIVND (reference sequence). V was shortened by 3 bases and J by 1 base, with 11 bases between the two germline ends. The CDR3 runs to 15 residues. The CDR3 reads CASSIMGTRTDTQYF. DNA for the CDR3: TGTGCCAGTAGTATTATGGGGACACGCACAGATACGCAGTATTTT. Full variable domain (missing parts from reference TRBV19 and TRBJ2-3): DGGITQSPKYLFRKEGQNVTLSCEQNLNHDAMYWYRQDPGQGLRLIYYSQIVNDFQKGDIAEGYSVSREKKESFPLTVTSAQKNPTAFYLCASSIMGTRTDTQYFGPGTRLTVL.

The chain links TRBV9 to TRBJ2-7; possible D gene TRBD1, 5 bases. The CDR3 sequence is 11 residues long. Trimming stripped 4 bases from V and 12 bases from J, with 14 bases between. Germline V gene data show CDR1 as SGDLS and CDR2 as YYNGEE. The CDR3 nucleotides are TGTGCCAGCAGCCCCCAGGGTAGGGGGTACTTC. It translates to CASSPQGRGYF.

The chain employs TRBV6-2 or TRBV6-3 and TRBJ2-1, with D possibly being TRBD1 (5 bases). CDR3 size: 14 residues. In germline, CDR1 is MNHEY, CDR2 SVGEGT. V lost 4 bases to trimming and J lost 9 bases, with 16 bases between them. CDR3 in DNA: TGTGCCAGCAGTTCTTTACAGGAGCCAATTGAGCAGTTCTTC. Translation: CASSSLQEPIEQFF.

The chain links TRBV27 to TRBJ1-5, with TRBD1 identical over 8 bases. The CDR3 runs 14 residues. CDR1 is MNHEY, CDR2 SMNVEV, per germline (reference sequence). After removal of 4 bases from V and 5 bases from J, the junction contained 4 bases not matched to a gene. The CDR3 is CASSSGQGDQPQHF. The CDR3 nucleotides are TGTGCCAGCAGTTCAGGACAGGGCGATCAGCCCCAGCATTTT.

The chain is built from TRBV7-9 and TRBJ2-3; TRBD2 aligns across 7 bases. The junction had 9 bases not matched to a gene; V was cut back by 2 bases and J by 4 bases. The CDR3 contains 16 residues. CDR1 SEHNR and CDR2 FQNEAQ come from the germline V gene (reference sequence). CDR3: CASSLKSGTPSDTQYF. CDR3 bases: TGTGCCAGCAGCTTAAAGAGCGGGACCCCCTCAGATACGCAGTATTTT.

The chain combines TRBV12-5 with TRBJ2-1, with 9 nucleotides matching TRBD2. Germline V gene lookup returns CDR1 LGHNT and CDR2 FRNRAP. V lost 1 base to trimming and J lost 6 bases; unmatched junction nucleotides: 4. The CDR3 is 15 amino acids. The CDR3 DNA reads as TGTGCTAGTGGTTTGGGTAGCGGGAGTTTCAATGAGCAGTTCTTC. The encoded protein is CASGLGSGSFNEQFF.

The V gene is TRBV7-2, the J gene TRBJ2-7, with a possible D match to TRBD1 (5 bases). CDR1 and CDR2 (germline): SGHTA, FQGNSA. V was pared by 9 bases and J by 0 bases, with 12 bases between. The length of the CDR3 is 13 residues. DNA of the CDR3: TGTGCCAGTCCAGGGTACTCCTCCTACGAGCAGTACTTC. Translation: CASPGYSSYEQYF.

This clone has more than one count but fewer than ten. The chain recombines TRBV13 with TRBJ2-7; D not certain. Per the germline V gene, CDR1 is PRHDT and CDR2 is FYEKMQ (reference sequence). Trimming removed 7 bases from V and 0 bases from J, with 19 bases in between. The CDR3 contains 16 residues. CDR3 coding DNA: TGTGCCAGCACCTCTAGTGAGGCCGGTAGCTCCTACGAGCAGTACTTC. Protein product: CASTSSEAGSSYEQYF.

The CDR3 DNA is TGTGCCAGCAGCCCTACTAGCGGGAGTTACAATGAGCAGTTCTTC. Amino acid sequence: CASSPTSGSYNEQFF. The V and J genes are TRBV7-9 and TRBJ2-1; TRBD2 aligns across 11 bases. The CDR3 covers 15 residues. V was clipped by 5 bases and J by 4 bases; unmatched bases: 4. Germline CDR1 SEHNR, CDR2 FQNEAQ (reference sequence). The full variable domain, rest sourced from reference TRBV7-9 and TRBJ2-1, is DTGVSQNPRHKITKRGQNVTFRCDPISEHNRLYWYRQTLGQGPEFLTYFQNEAQLEKSRLLSDRFSAERPKGSFSTLEIQRTEQGDSAMYLCASSPTSGSYNEQFFGPGTRLTVL.